This T cell receptor (beta chain) was observed in a study of cytomegalovirus exposure and HLA in healthy donors (TCRdb year 2017). In terms of the full investigation: An earlier analysis of around 600 of the donors reported about 250 Gb of sequence data and roughly 110 million unique TCR beta sequences from about 179 million T cells. Approximately 330 gigabases of sequencing data and around 80 million unique TCR sequences made up an early release that covered about 640 HLA-typed donors. Among the approximately 430 genotyped donors, approximately 81% belonged to the genetic ancestry cluster associated with self-reported Caucasian donors. The study aimed to test whether cataloging public T cell receptors could reveal signatures of past pathogen exposure. The study profiled the T cell repertoires of 500 to 800 subjects by immunosequencing and related them to cytomegalovirus serostatus. Along with the approximately 670-subject first cohort, a separate validation cohort of over a hundred different subjects was used. The study combined high-throughput TCR immunosequencing, statistical association of individual TCRs with disease status, and machine learning to predict cytomegalovirus infection status. To study patterns of TCR occurrence, a later analysis re-analyzed previously published TCR beta repertoires from around 660 donors and added high-resolution HLA genotyping. In the later analysis, no new phenotypic data were used to find candidate immune exposures; instead, reliance was placed on TCR beta sequences and their occurrence across donors. An earlier analysis of approximately 500 of the donors applied high-throughput TCR beta sequencing to assess whether each TCR beta V gene segment acted as functional or pseudogenic. Donor age, sex, ethnicity and CMV serostatus were compiled together with the repertoire data. In a later genetic analysis, genome-wide SNP genotypes for about three fifths of the 666 donors were used, and that subset was treated as a discovery cohort. All discovery cohort repertoires had been generated on a single sequencing platform. Both class I and class II loci were covered by HLA typing, at four-digit resolution. The number of typed donors differed by locus: about 629-630 for A, B, C, DRB1 and DQB1; 522 for DQA1; over 600 for DPA1; and about 470 for DPB1. Because of strong linkage in the cohort, roughly five DR-DQ haplotypes were treated as single units for association and clustering. Among approximately 370 genotyped donors of the cohort, an average of about 240,000 unique TCR beta nucleotide sequences was sequenced per donor, of which about 19% were non-productive. The study at large found these results: A total of about 150 TCR beta chains were listed by the study as associated with cytomegalovirus. In a later analysis, the rate of TCR association differed among HLA loci, with DRB1 alleles having the most associated TCRs and HLA-C alleles having the fewest. A further reported finding was that TCR beta sequences accurately predicted the HLA-A and HLA-B alleles for most subjects in the first cohort. Immune exposure information for the cohort was limited to CMV serostatus. In a later genetic analysis, a missense DCLRE1C variant was associated with V-gene and J-gene trimming of TCR beta chains, and the association was replicated in an independent cohort. Presence/absence analyses assumed roughly uniform sequencing depth across donors, an assumption that may not hold. According to the authors, the approach could potentially be generalized to other disease states and immunological phenotypes. Most CMV-associated TCR beta chains appeared to be HLA-restricted in a later analysis, and the HLA associations seemed to be driven largely by CMV exposure. The classifier was reported to diagnose cytomegalovirus status with high specificity and sensitivity in both the original cohort and the validation cohort. Because the 87-base-pair reads could not distinguish some IMGT-functional V segments, including TRBV6-2 and TRBV6-3, those segments were excluded. Linkage disequilibrium might explain the correlated functional status among segregating V segments, but an unknown experimental factor could not be excluded. In this cohort, only TCR beta chains were sequenced, and detectable features were limited by the absence of alpha or paired-chain data. A cluster of highly shared sequence variants was judged likely to be a technical artifact of the sequencing pipeline. In a later genetic analysis, fewer N-insertions in productive TCRs were reported among donors in an Asian-associated ancestry cluster than the roughly 700-donor mean. In a later analysis, more than 15,000 TCR beta sequences were associated with specific HLA alleles at a false discovery rate of 0.05. When HLA alleles, especially DR and DQ, strongly co-occurred, attributing TCR associations to individual alleles was difficult. The earlier analysis of approximately 540 of the donors excluded 15 to 20 rarely observed V segments, including chromosome 9 orphons, because counts were too low. A few of the identified cytomegalovirus-associated TCR beta chains were confirmed in vitro to be specific for cytomegalovirus antigens. A later analysis reported that several top co-occurrence clusters appeared linked to parvovirus B19, influenza, CMV and Epstein-Barr virus. Across donors, most TCR sequences were observed very rarely, whereas some public TCRs were present in many individuals. In a later analysis, HLA-associated TCR beta chains were found to be more clonally expanded and to have lower generation probabilities than equally common non-associated chains. Because HLA typing was missing for some donors at each locus, association tests included only the typed subset. In an earlier analysis of 587 of the donors, most TCR beta V segments appeared in productive rearrangements about 87% or about 30% of the time, broadly matching IMGT annotations.

The sample holds a few counts of this clone. Its antigen is not yet known. The input lacks base qualities; no much larger clone sits a single base away. The library was produced with the immunoSEQ multiplex PCR assay. For the multiplex PCR, a mixture combining 60 forward primers for TCR Vbeta segments and 13 reverse primers for TCR Jbeta segments was used. Amplification of the CDR3 region of rearranged TCR beta genes was performed with a multiplex PCR assay on genomic DNA. Amplified TCR beta libraries were sequenced as 87-base-pair reads on the Illumina HiSeq System. On the authors' methods: A later analysis counted about 80 million unique TCR beta chains across the roughly 700 repertoires, and 9.5 million to 11 million of these chains were shared by at least two donors. Raw reads were error-corrected and collapsed into unique sequences by a nearest-neighbor algorithm in which closely related sequences were merged to remove PCR and sequencing errors. To assign V, D and J gene segments, CDR3 sequences were aligned to IMGT reference sequences. For a sequence to be retained, at least a six-nucleotide match to both a V gene segment and a J gene segment was required. Rearrangements were classified as productive when the CDR3 lacked stop codons and remained in frame with V and J, and all other rearrangements were classified as non-productive. Following IMGT convention, CDR3 was defined as the stretch from the second conserved V-encoded cysteine to the conserved J-encoded phenylalanine. The earlier analysis of about 530 of the donors excluded any sequence lacking an unambiguous match to a single V gene segment. An earlier analysis of almost 600 of the donors classified V segments as functional when productive rearrangements were above 56.7% and as segregating when the standard deviation between donors was above 5%. To diagnose cytomegalovirus status from the catalog of TCR beta chain sequences, a statistical classification framework was built. In a later analysis, TCR nucleotide sequences were compared against IMGT/GENE-DB human TR gene sequences so that V and J genes could be assigned. Using the TCRdist pipeline, a later analysis assigned CDR3 sequences along with most-parsimonious VDJ recombination scenarios. A later analysis defined each TCR beta chain by its CDR3 amino acid sequence plus V-gene family, and excluded reads lacking a unique V-gene family. A later analysis removed 500 to 600 highly shared, low-generation-probability nucleotide sequences to deal with suspected cross-contamination and a sequencing artifact. For each public chain, a later analysis derived a clonal expansion index from normalized ranks of inferred template counts within each repertoire. A later analysis computed generation probabilities with a VDJ recombination model fitted to out-of-frame rearrangements, and checked the results against IGoR. A later analysis scored TCR-TCR, TCR-HLA and TCR-CMV co-occurrence with hypergeometric tests, applying a repertoire-size bias correction to TCR pairs. False discovery rates were estimated in a later analysis by permuting HLA or CMV assignments 20 times. A later analysis grouped co-occurring TCRs with DBSCAN, adding TCRdist sequence similarity when clustering within HLA-allele-positive subsets. Co-occurrence clustering excluded repertoires with fewer than 30,000 or more than 120,000 public chains, plus five with anomalous nucleotide sharing. Here the immuneACCESS table is served through TCRdb, limited to in-frame sequences with V and J called. Missing clones are a known gap in these copies; in checked studies unresolved V genes cover under half, and the rest lacks a known reason. From that table come the V and J calls and clone size; the DNA was used to work out D and trimming. For this sample the table gives 45,000 to 75,000 clones, of which 70% to 80% were detected only once. Of the sample, approximately 19% falls within the top ten clones.

According to the germline V gene, CDR1 reads MNHEY and CDR2 reads SVGAGI. The germline V and J ends show losses of 1 base and 6 bases respectively, and no gene match explains 7 bases of the junction. Including cysteine and phenylalanine, the CDR3 has 15 amino acids. The DNA shown is the 45-base CDR3, in frame from base 1. In total, approximately 690 healthy bone marrow donors made up the cohort. At the time of sampling, all cohort members were nominally healthy, though unrecorded immune exposures were likely present. The donor was CMV seropositive and was included in the group of 290 or so seropositive cohort members. A peripheral blood sample was provided by each donor, and peripheral blood mononuclear cells were used for TCR beta sequencing. The Qiagen DNeasy Blood Extraction Kit was used to extract genomic DNA from the blood cell samples.

Material for sequencing was PBMCs. This sequence was found in an older woman in good health and CMV-seropositive. The chain is assembled from TRBV6-5 and TRBJ1-2; TRBD1 aligns with 8 central bases. The CDR3 here reads CASSYFQGALNGYTF. The DNA sequence is given as TGTGCCAGCAGTTACTTTCAGGGGGCGCTGAATGGCTACACCTTC.